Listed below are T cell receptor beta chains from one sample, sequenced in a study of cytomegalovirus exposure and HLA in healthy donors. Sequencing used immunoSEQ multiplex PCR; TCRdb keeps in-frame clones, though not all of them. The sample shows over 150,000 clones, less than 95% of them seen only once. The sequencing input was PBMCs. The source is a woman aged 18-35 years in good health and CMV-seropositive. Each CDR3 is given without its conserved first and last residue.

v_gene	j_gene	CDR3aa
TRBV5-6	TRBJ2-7	ASSSQGGARQY
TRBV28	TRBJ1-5	ASSLPGTYQPQH
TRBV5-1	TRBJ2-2	ASSQQGGRNGELF
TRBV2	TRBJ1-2	ASSETGTGLDGYT
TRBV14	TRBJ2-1	ASSQFGAGPNNEQF
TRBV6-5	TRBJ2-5	ASSYLLASRETQY
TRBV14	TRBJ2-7	ASTGTVNYEQY
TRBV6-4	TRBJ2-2	ASSLEGGSGNTGELF
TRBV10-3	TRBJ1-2	AISEGLSHSYGYT
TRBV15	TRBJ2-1	ATSRDRGNYNEQF
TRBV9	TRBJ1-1	ASDPVNGQGAPAF
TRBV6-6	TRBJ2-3	ASSYPQSPDTQY
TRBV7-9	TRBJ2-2	ASSDLAGTTGELF
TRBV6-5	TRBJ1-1	ASKGEGVGEAF
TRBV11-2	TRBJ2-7	ASSPTGHSYEQY
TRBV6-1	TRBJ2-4	ASSFSGLAKNIQY
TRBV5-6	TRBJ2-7	ASSPIASGAYEQY
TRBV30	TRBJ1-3	AWNPVGGPTISGNTIY
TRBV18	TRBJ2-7	ASSPPGTGLVHEQY
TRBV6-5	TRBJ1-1	ASSYSSRANTEAF
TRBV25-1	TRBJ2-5	ASSGGGTSGSKTQY
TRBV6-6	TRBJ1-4	ASWLGAGEKLF
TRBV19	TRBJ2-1	ASSPQSSSYNEQF
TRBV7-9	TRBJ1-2	ASSLGSTDIWGYT
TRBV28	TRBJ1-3	ASSLLQENTIY
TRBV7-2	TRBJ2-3	ASSSLSGSGNTQY
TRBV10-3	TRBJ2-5	AISLAGLD
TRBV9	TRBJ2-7	ASSEGDNTYEQY
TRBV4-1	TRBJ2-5	ASSQEDHGETQY
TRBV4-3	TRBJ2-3	ASSQTSKDTQY
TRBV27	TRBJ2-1	ASSETSGAYNEQF
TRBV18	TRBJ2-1	ASSPPWTGFNEQF
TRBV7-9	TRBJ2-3	ASSRLSTDTQY
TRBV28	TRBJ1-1	ASSSGQGTEAF
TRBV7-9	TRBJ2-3	ASSFFLAESTDTQY
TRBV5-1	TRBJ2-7	ASRNRLSYEQY
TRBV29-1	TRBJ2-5	SVEDRGQETQY
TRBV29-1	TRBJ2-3	SVRESRADTQY
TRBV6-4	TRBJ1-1	ASRVSRNTEAF
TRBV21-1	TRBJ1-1	ASYIKGPDRDNTEAF
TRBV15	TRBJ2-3	ATSTGLAGGQDTQY
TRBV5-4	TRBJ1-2	ASKKGGDYGYT
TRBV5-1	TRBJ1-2	ASSLAGRGGYT